This TCR beta chain is from a study of blood T cell repertoires in COVID-19. About the research overall: Researchers got acute and convalescent COVID-19 samples from the United States, Italy and Spain. Sample material is recorded as cDNA or gDNA derived from T cells, B-cell-depleted T cells, or PBMCs.

How the authors handled the data: The authors estimated nucleated cell counts from reference gene primer amplification. Produced via immunoSEQ multiplex PCR; TCRdb's table is partial and in-frame only. V, J and clone size derive from that table, while D and trimming were established from the DNA sequence. Of roughly 300,000 clones listed, under 90% are singletons. The CDR3 covers 16 residues. The V end was cut by 4 bases, the J end by 7 bases, with 19 bases between. CDR1 is KGHDR and CDR2 is SFDVKD in the germline V gene. The count of this clone is one. The TCR sequence derives from a woman between 45 and 65 years old who had recovered from COVID-19. This chain joins TRBV24-1 and TRBJ2-1; D gene uncertain. The sample consisted of peripheral blood. Written as DNA, the CDR3 is TGTGCCACCAGTGACTCCGGCCCCAGACAAATGAATGAGCAGTTCTTC. Translating it yields CATSDSGPRQMNEQFF.